The present TCR beta chain was sequenced within a study of T cell responses to AZD1222 COVID-19 vaccine. Comment on this clone: Antigen: not known.

The trim removed 9 bases at V and 5 bases at J, leaving 7 bases unmatched. The V gene's germline CDR1 is ENHRY and CDR2 SYGVKD. The CDR3 runs 13 residues. Here immunoSEQ multiplex PCR was the method, and the copy in TCRdb shows in-frame clones only, minus some. The sample lists 130,000 or so clones, approximately 86% occurring once. Regarding the study as a whole: Only five to seven AZD1222 recipients tested seropositive at baseline. Repertoires in all cases were sampled only once the peak T cell response had passed.

The V gene is TRBV10-3, the J gene TRBJ2-1; 7 positions agree with TRBD2. This clonotype originated in an adult in good health. Sample: peripheral blood, taken on day 0 of AZD1222 vaccination. The CDR3 region is CAISSGANNEQFF. CDR3 coding DNA: TGTGCCATTTCTAGCGGAGCAAACAATGAGCAGTTCTTC.